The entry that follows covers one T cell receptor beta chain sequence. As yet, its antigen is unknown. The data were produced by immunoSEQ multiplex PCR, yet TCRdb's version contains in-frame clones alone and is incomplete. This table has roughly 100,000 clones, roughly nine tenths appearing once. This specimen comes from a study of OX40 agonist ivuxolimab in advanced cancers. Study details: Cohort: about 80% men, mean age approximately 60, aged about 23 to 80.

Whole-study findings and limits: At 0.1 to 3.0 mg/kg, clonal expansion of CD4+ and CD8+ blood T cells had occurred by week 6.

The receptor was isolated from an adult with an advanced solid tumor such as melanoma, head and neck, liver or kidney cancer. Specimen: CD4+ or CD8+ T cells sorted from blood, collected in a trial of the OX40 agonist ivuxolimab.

This chain's CDR3 is CASSLGGQGAKNNYGYTF. CDR3 DNA: TGTGCCAGCAGCCTAGGGGGGCAGGGGGCAAAAAACAACTATGGCTACACCTTC. The chain recombines TRBV5-4 with TRBJ1-2, with TRBD1 identical over 8 bases. The CDR3 totals 18 residues. After removal of 4 bases from V and 2 bases from J, the junction contained 16 bases not matched to a gene. From germline, CDR1 is SGHNT and CDR2 YYREEE (reference sequence).